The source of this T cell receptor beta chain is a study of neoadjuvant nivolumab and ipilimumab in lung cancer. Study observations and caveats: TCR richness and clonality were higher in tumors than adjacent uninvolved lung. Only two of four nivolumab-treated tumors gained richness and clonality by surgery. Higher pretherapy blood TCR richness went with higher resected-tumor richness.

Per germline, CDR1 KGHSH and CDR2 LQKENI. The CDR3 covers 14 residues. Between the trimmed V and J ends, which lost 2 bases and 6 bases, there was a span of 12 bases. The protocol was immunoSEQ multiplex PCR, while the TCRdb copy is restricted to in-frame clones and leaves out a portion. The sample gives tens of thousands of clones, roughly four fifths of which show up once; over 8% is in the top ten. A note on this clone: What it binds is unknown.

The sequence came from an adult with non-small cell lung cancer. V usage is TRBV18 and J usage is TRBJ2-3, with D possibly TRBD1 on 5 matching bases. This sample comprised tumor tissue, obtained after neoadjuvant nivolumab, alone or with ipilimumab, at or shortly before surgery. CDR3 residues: CASSPAGSGDTQYF. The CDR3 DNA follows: TGTGCCAGCTCACCAGCCGGTTCAGGGGATACGCAGTATTTT.